This entry lists 10 T cell receptor beta chains sequenced from one sample in a study of cytomegalovirus exposure and HLA in healthy donors. Vbeta (60) and Jbeta (13) primers were used in the PCR. Assay used: immunoSEQ multiplex PCR; TCRdb lists only in-frame clones, some missing. Its clone listing holds some 200,000 clones. Sequenced: PBMCs. These receptors came from a boy aged 10-17 years in good health and CMV-seronegative.

The genes are TRBV7-6 and TRBJ2-7; 7 bases agree with TRBD1. Germline V gene sequence: CDR1 SGHVS, CDR2 FNYEAQ. V dropped 5 bases and J dropped 1; count of bases not matched to a gene: 5. The CDR3 sequence is 14 residues long. The CDR3 reads CASSPRDSSYEQYF. The CDR3 region has the DNA TGTGCCAGCAGCCCCCGGGACAGTTCCTACGAGCAGTACTTC. The full variable domain, with the rest looked up from reference TRBV7-6 and TRBJ2-7, is GAGVSQSPRYKVTKRGQDVALRCDPISGHVSLYWYRQALGQGPEFLTYFNYEAQQDKSGLPNDRFSAERPEGSISTLTIQRTEQRDSAMYRCASSPRDSSYEQYFGPGTRLTVT.

The rearrangement uses TRBV19 and TRBJ1-3, with TRBD1 matching 10 bases. Germline V gene data show CDR1 as LNHDA and CDR2 as SQIVND (reference sequence). V lost 5 bases to trimming and J lost 0 bases; unmatched junction nucleotides: 7. The CDR3 spans 17 residues. The CDR3 DNA follows: TGTGCCAGTAGTCCATGGGACAGGGGAATCTCTGGAAACACCATATATTTT. The encoded protein is CASSPWDRGISGNTIYF.

The rearrangement joins TRBV9 to TRBJ2-1, with D unclear. This CDR3 region has 13 residues. Trimming stripped 0 bases from V and 10 bases from J, with 11 bases between. Germline-derived CDR1 and CDR2 are SGDLS and YYNGEE. In DNA form, the CDR3 reads TGTGCCAGCAGCGTAGAGATCACGAGCGAGCAGTTCTTC. Translating gives CASSVEITSEQFF.

The chain employs TRBV9 and TRBJ2-1; TRBD2 aligns across 10 bases. V dropped 4 bases and J dropped 4; count of bases not matched to a gene: 5. This CDR3 has 15 amino acids. Germline loops: CDR1 SGDLS, CDR2 YYNGEE. The CDR3 loop is CASSFTSGDYNEQFF. CDR3 coding DNA: TGTGCCAGCAGCTTCACTAGCGGGGATTACAATGAGCAGTTCTTC.

The chain recombines TRBV6-4 with TRBJ1-1, with no clear D. The V and J ends lost 8 bases and 3 bases respectively, with 16 bases between them. Germline values: CDR1 MRHNA, CDR2 SNTAGT. The CDR3 extends over 14 amino acids. CDR3 sequence reads: CASLFEGSDTEAFF. The CDR3 DNA reads TGTGCCAGCCTTTTCGAGGGAAGCGACACTGAAGCTTTCTTT.

The V call is TRBV28, the J call TRBJ1-6; D is uncertain. Germline V gene data show CDR1 as MDHEN and CDR2 as SYDVKM. V was clipped by 0 bases and J by 10 bases, with 10 bases between them. CDR3 length: 14 residues. CDR3 DNA: TGTGCCAGCAGTTTATGCATGAGGAGATCACCCCTCCACTTT. Its translation: CASSLCMRRSPLHF.

The chain is built from TRBV30 and TRBJ1-1; D may be TRBD1 (6 bases). CDR1 is GTSNPN, CDR2 SVGIG, per germline (reference sequence). This CDR3 has 13 amino acids. V shed 3 bases and J shed 3 bases, with 11 bases lying between them. CDR3 sequence: CAWRRGGDTEAFF. The CDR3 nucleotides read TGTGCCTGGAGAAGAGGGGGTGACACTGAAGCTTTCTTT.

The chain employs TRBV27 and TRBJ2-2, with 12 bases matching TRBD2. V shed 6 bases, J shed 5 bases, and the junction held 10 bases outside the gene matches. Germline-derived CDR1 and CDR2 are MNHEY and SMNVEV (reference sequence). The CDR3 covers 17 residues. This CDR3 is CASRARLAGEQTGELFF. The CDR3 region has the DNA TGTGCCAGCAGGGCCCGACTAGCGGGGGAACAAACCGGGGAGCTGTTTTTT.

This chain links TRBV19 with TRBJ1-1; D possibly corresponds to TRBD1 (5 bases). The CDR3 length is 14 residues. Germline V CDR1 and CDR2: LNHDA, SQIVND (reference sequence). Between the trimmed V and J ends, which lost 4 bases and 1 base, there was a span of 10 bases. The CDR3 spells CASSNQGSNTEAFF. The CDR3 DNA reads TGTGCCAGTAGTAATCAGGGCTCGAACACTGAAGCTTTCTTT.

The chain combines TRBV4-1 with TRBJ1-6; D possibly corresponds to TRBD1 (5 bases). Trimming removed 1 base at V and 7 bases at J, with 8 bases between. The CDR3 consists of 14 residues. From germline, CDR1 is MGHRA and CDR2 YSYEKL. CDR3 sequence (DNA): TGCGCCAGCAGCCAAGCTCAGGGAAATTCACCCCTCCACTTT. As protein: CASSQAQGNSPLHF.